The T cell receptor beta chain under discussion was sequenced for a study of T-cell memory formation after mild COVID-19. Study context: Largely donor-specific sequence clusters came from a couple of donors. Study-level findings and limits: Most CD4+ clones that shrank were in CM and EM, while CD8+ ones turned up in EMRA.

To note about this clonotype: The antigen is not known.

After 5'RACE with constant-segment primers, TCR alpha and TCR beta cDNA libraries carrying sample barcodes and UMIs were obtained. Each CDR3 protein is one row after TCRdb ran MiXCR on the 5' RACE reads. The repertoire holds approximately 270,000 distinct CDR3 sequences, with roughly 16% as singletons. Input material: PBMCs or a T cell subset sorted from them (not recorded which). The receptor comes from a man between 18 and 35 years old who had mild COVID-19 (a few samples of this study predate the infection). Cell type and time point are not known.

This CDR3 is CASSERGGPQETQYF. In DNA form, the CDR3 reads TGTGCCAGCAGCGAGCGCGGGGGGCCCCAAGAGACCCAGTACTTC. The chain employs TRBV9 and TRBJ2-5; 8 bases agree with TRBD2. With 3 bases clipped from V and 1 base from J, the junction kept 5 bases outside the gene matches. The CDR3 sequence is 15 residues long. Germline CDR1 reads SGDLS; CDR2 reads YYNGEE.